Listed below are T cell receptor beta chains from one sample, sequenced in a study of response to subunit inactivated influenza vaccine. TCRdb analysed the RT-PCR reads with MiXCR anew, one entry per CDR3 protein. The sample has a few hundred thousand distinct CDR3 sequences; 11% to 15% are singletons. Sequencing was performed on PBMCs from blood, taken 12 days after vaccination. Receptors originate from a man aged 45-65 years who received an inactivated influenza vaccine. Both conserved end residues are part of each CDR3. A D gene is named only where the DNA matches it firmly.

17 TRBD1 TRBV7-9 CASSWPGQGAPADTQYF
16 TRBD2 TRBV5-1 CASSLPTSGRANEQFF
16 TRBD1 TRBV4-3 CASSQDTGQDRSPLHF
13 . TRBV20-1 CSAGEEFKYEQFF
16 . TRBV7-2 CASSLGGQLSSYEQYF
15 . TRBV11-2 CASSLWTEANYGYTF
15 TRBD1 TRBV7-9 CASSLKGQGNEKLFF
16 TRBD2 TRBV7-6 CASSKTSGANTGELFF
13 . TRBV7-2 CASSSWVEGEQYF
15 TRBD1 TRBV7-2 CASSILDRGNSPLHF
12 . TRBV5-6 CASSLGARGQFF
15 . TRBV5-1 CASTSSGTIYNEQFF
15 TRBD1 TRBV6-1 CASIMGQGGTDTQYF
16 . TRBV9 CASSVDWGTEHSPLHF
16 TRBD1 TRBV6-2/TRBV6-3 CASSGPDRVKTETQYF
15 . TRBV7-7 CASSLGTLGAETQYF
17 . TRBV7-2 CASSLWAGAGTGELFFF
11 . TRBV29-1 CGTGAGNTIYF
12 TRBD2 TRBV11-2 CASSLTSGRQYF
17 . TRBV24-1 CATSGLGLGKSYNEQFF
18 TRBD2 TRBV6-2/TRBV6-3 CASSYSGLAGETFNEQFF
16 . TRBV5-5 CASSLDSGVSDYGYTF
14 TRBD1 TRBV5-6 CASSLRGGGETQYF
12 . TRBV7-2 CASSSRSGEQYF
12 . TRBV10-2 CASTKDSRGYTF
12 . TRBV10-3 CAISEAGYEQYF
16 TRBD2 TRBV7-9 CASSPSGGRIYNEQFF
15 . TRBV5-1 CASSFRSLGAYEQYF
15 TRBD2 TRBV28 CASSPSSGLYNEQFF
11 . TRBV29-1 CSVYGTYEQYF
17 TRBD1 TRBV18 CASSPLYSTGKTDTQYF
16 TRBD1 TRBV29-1 CSVDGTGRDLTDTQYF
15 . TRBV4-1 CASSHVYSSNQPQHF